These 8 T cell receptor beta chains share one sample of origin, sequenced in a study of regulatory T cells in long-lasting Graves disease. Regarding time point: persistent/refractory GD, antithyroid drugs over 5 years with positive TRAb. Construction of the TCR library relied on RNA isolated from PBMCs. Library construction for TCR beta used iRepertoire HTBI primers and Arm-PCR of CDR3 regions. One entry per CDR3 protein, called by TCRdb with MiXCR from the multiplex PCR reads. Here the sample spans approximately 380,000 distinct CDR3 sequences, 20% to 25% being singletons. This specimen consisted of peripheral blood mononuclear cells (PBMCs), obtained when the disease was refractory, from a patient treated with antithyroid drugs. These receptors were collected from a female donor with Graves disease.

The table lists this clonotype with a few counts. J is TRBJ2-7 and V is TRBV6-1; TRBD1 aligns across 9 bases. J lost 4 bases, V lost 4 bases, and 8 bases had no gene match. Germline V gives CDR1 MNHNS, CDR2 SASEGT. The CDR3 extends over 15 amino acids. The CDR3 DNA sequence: TGTGCCAGCAGTGCAGGACAGGGGTCCCCGTACGAGCAGTACTTC. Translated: CASSAGQGSPYEQYF.

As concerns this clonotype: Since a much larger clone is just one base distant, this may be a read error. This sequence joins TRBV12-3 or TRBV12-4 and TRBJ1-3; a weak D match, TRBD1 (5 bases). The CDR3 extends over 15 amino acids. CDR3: CASSFRGSTGNIIYF. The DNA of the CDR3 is TGTGCCAGCAGTTTTCGGGGGAGCACTGGAAACATCATATATTTT.

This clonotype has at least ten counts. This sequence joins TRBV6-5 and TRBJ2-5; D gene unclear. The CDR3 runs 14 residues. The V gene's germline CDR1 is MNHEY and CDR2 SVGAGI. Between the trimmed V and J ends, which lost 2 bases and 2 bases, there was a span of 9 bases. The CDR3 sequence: CASSYAEEQETQYF. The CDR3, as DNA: TGTGCCAGCAGTTACGCCGAGGAGCAAGAGACCCAGTACTTC.

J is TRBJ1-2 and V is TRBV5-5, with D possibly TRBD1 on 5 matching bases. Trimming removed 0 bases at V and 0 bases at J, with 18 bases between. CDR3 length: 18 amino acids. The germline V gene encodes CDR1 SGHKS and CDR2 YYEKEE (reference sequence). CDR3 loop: CASSLGLTVPIANYGYTF. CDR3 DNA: TGTGCCAGCAGCTTGGGATTGACAGTCCCGATAGCTAACTATGGCTACACCTTC.

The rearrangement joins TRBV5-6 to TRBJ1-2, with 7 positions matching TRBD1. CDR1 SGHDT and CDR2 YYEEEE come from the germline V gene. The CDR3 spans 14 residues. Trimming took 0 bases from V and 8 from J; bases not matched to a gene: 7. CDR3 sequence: CASSLGQGFSGYTF. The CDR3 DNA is TGTGCCAGCAGCTTGGGACAGGGTTTCTCCGGCTACACCTTC.

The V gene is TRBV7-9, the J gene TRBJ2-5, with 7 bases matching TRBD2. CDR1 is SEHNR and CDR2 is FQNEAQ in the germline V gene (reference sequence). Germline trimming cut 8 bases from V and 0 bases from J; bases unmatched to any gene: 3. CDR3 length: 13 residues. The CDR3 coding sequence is TGTGCCAGCTGGCGGGAGTACCAAGAGACCCAGTACTTC. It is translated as CASWREYQETQYF. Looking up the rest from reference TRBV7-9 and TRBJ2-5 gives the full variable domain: DTGVSQNPRHKITKRGQNVTFRCDPISEHNRLYWYRQTLGQGPEFLTYFQNEAQLEKSRLLSDRFSAERPKGSFSTLEIQRTEQGDSAMYLCASWREYQETQYFGPGTRLLVL.

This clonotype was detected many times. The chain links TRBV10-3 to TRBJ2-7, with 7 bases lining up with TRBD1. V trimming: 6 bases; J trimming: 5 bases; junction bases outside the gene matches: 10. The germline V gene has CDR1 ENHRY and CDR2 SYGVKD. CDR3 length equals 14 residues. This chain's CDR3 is CAISRNGQVDEQYF. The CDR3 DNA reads TGTGCCATCAGCAGAAACGGACAGGTAGACGAGCAGTACTTC.

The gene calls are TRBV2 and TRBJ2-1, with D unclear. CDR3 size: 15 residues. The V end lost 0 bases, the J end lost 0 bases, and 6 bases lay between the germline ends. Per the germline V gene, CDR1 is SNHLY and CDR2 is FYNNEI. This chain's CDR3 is CASSEAGLSYNEQFF. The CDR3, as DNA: TGTGCCAGCAGTGAAGCGGGCCTCTCCTACAATGAGCAGTTCTTC.